One and the same sample provided the 8 T cell receptor beta chains below, sequenced in a study of blood T cells in healthy people across ages. Through a sample-barcoded 5' primer and a J-beta primer mix, a second PCR was run for roughly 6 to 12 cycles. One entry per CDR3 protein, called by TCRdb with MiXCR from the 5' RACE reads. Counted here are some 1.6 million distinct CDR3 sequences, about 35% occurring once; the ten biggest clones make up approximately 10%. Sequenced: blood. These receptors all come from a woman in her twenties or thirties in good health.

On this clonotype itself: This could be a read error, since a much larger clone is one nucleotide away. V is TRBV4-1 and J is TRBJ2-2, with 12 bases lining up with TRBD2. Germline V CDR1 and CDR2: MGHRA, YSYEKL. The junction had 11 bases not matched to a gene; V was cut back by 0 bases and J by 6 bases. The CDR3 totals 19 residues. The CDR3 coding sequence is TGCGCCAGCAGCCAAGATGGAACTAGCGGGGGGAGAAGTGCCGGGGAGCTGTTTTTT. It is translated as CASSQDGTSGGRSAGELFF.

As to this clonotype: At one boundary the junction diverges from the germline segment, which might be a read error. V usage is TRBV12-3 or TRBV12-4 and J usage is TRBJ2-1; 8 bases agree with TRBD2. CDR3 length: 13 amino acids. Written as DNA, the CDR3 is TGTGCCGGCAGTCCAGTAGCGGGGTATGAGCAGTTCTTC. Amino acids: CAGSPVAGYEQFF.

This clonotype was counted a single time. This chain joins TRBV28 and TRBJ2-5, with TRBD2 matching 9 bases. The CDR3 is made up of 16 amino acids. Germline assignment: CDR1 MDHEN and CDR2 SYDVKM. The V gene end was trimmed by 10 bases and the J gene end by 5 bases; junction bases not matched to a gene: 17. The CDR3 here is CATRMSKNLAGETQYF. The CDR3, as DNA: TGTGCCACCAGGATGAGCAAGAATCTAGCGGGGGAGACCCAGTACTTC.

This rearrangement joins TRBV28 to TRBJ2-1; TRBD1 agrees at 8 bases. The V gene's germline CDR1 is MDHEN and CDR2 SYDVKM. The J segment lost 1 base and the V segment lost 3 bases, leaving 5 bases of the junction unmatched. CDR3 length: 16 amino acids. CDR3 in amino acids: CASSLLGTGSYNEQFF. In DNA, the CDR3 is TGTGCCAGCAGTTTGTTGGGGACAGGATCCTACAATGAGCAGTTCTTC.

This clonotype was counted between two and nine times. J is TRBJ2-1 and V is TRBV29-1; TRBD2 might be the D (6 bases). In germline, CDR1 is SQVTM, CDR2 ANQGSEA. V lost 4 bases, J lost 14 bases, and 18 bases lay in between. The length of the CDR3 is 12 residues. In DNA form, the CDR3 reads TGCAGCGTTGGGGGGGACGCAGTTAGGGAGTTCTTC. Protein product: CSVGGDAVREFF.

This clonotype was found a few times. The V call is TRBV9, the J call TRBJ2-1; the D gene is possibly TRBD2 (5 bases). Germline V gene lookup returns CDR1 SGDLS and CDR2 YYNGEE. V dropped 0 bases and J dropped 5 bases, with 9 bases sitting between them. This CDR3 has 14 amino acids. The DNA of the CDR3 is TGTGCCAGCAGCGTAGCTACTAGAGACAATGAGCAGTTCTTC. Protein product: CASSVATRDNEQFF.

This clonotype was detected ten times or more. The V and J genes are TRBV2 and TRBJ2-1; D uncertain. The germline V and J ends were trimmed by 4 bases and 1 base, with 11 bases remaining between them. CDR1 and CDR2 from the germline V gene are SNHLY and FYNNEI. This CDR3 spans 15 amino acids. The CDR3 sequence: CASSVERSSYNEQFF. The CDR3 nucleotides read TGTGCCAGCAGTGTTGAGAGATCATCCTACAATGAGCAGTTCTTC.

The rearrangement joins TRBV27 to TRBJ2-3, with D possibly TRBD2 on 5 matching bases. V lost 8 bases and J lost 0, with 15 bases in between. Germline CDR1 reads MNHEY; CDR2 reads SMNVEV (reference sequence). This CDR3 is 15 amino acids long. This chain's CDR3 is CASGMWRTSTDTQYF. The CDR3 coding sequence is TGTGCCAGCGGTATGTGGCGGACTAGCACAGATACGCAGTATTTT.